Listed below are T cell receptor beta chains from one sample, sequenced in a study of blood T cell repertoires in COVID-19. Measured with immunoSEQ multiplex PCR; TCRdb has only the in-frame clones, and not every one. The repertoire has about 180,000 clones, approximately 78% of them found once; the top ten carry about 18%. Sequencing input: PBMCs or T cells enriched from blood (not recorded which). The receptors originated from a woman aged 45-65 years who had recovered from COVID-19. CDR3s include the opening cysteine and the closing phenylalanine or tryptophan. The D gene is left open where the match is weak. Size is omitted from some rows. Given values are once, few, many or a class for expanded clones.

size	V	D	J	CDR3	DNA
-	TRBV3-1/TRBV3-2	-	TRBJ1-5	CASSQSSGLDQPQHF	TGTGCCAGCAGCCAAAGTTCGGGTTTGGATCAGCCCCAGCATTTT
-	TRBV7-8	-	TRBJ2-2	CASRRDTNTGELFF	TGTGCCAGCCGCCGGGACACAAACACCGGGGAGCTGTTTTTT
-	TRBV5-4	-	TRBJ1-1	CASSLQGLHTEAFF	TGTGCCAGCAGCTTGCAGGGCTTGCACACTGAAGCTTTCTTT
-	TRBV29-1	TRBD1	TRBJ2-7	CSVKGGQGYYEQYF	TGCAGCGTTAAGGGGGGACAGGGATATTACGAGCAGTACTTC
-	TRBV3-1/TRBV3-2	TRBD1	TRBJ1-5	CASSRQGLRCGNQPQHF	TGTGCCAGCAGCCGACAGGGTCTCCGCTGTGGCAATCAGCCCCAGCATTTT
-	TRBV3-1/TRBV3-2	-	TRBJ2-1	CASSSRARIYNEQFF	TGTGCCAGCAGCTCGAGGGCGCGAATCTACAATGAGCAGTTCTTC
-	TRBV28	-	TRBJ2-1	CASSPTRVTYNEQFF	TGTGCCAGCAGTCCGACTAGGGTGACCTACAATGAGCAGTTCTTC
-	TRBV4-2	TRBD1	TRBJ1-5	CASSQGNDRAQHF	TGTGCCAGCAGCCAAGGGAATGACAGGGCCCAGCATTTT
-	TRBV27	-	TRBJ2-3	CASSLRAGASTDTQYF	TGTGCCAGCAGTTTAAGGGCGGGGGCCAGCACAGATACGCAGTATTTT
few	TRBV27	TRBD1	TRBJ1-6	CASSLKGAIHNSPLHF	TGTGCCAGCAGTCTCAAGGGGGCGATTCATAATTCACCCCTCCACTTT
-	TRBV5-1	TRBD1	TRBJ2-7	CASTDPGGNYEQYF	TGCGCCAGCACCGATCCAGGGGGCAACTACGAGCAGTACTTC
-	TRBV18	TRBD1	TRBJ2-2	CASSPGQGESNTGELFF	TGTGCCAGCTCACCGGGACAGGGGGAATCAAACACCGGGGAGCTGTTTTTT
-	TRBV6-4	-	TRBJ1-1	CASSETGRNTEAFF	TGTGCCAGCAGTGAAACAGGACGTAACACTGAAGCTTTCTTT
few	TRBV5-1	-	TRBJ2-3	CASSLVPMSTDTQYF	TGCGCCAGCAGCTTGGTTCCTATGAGCACAGATACGCAGTATTTT
few	TRBV7-2	-	TRBJ2-3	CASSLQRTIYTDTQYF	TGTGCCAGCAGCTTACAGCGAACCATTTACACAGATACGCAGTATTTT
-	TRBV3-1/TRBV3-2	TRBD2	TRBJ2-7	CASSQESRTSGRAPLF	TGTGCCAGCAGCCAAGAATCTCGGACTAGCGGGAGGGCCCCCCTTTTC
once	TRBV6-2/TRBV6-3	-	TRBJ2-7	CASSYGPGIPYEQYF	TGTGCCAGCAGTTACGGACCGGGAATCCCCTACGAGCAGTACTTC